Shown below are 18 T cell receptor beta chains from a single sample sequenced in a study of human T cells and chemical hapten exposure. TCRdb passed the RACE reads through MiXCR, listing each CDR3 protein once. Of 35,000 to 50,000 distinct CDR3 sequences listed, about 4% were seen once; the top ten hold roughly 5.9%. Regarding time point: healthy volunteer bleed at 6 weeks. Total RNA was isolated from unfractionated whole blood. The specimen was whole blood. These TCRs come from a human donor in good health. Some clones in this sample may be carry-over from other donors' samples.

The chain carries TRBV7-3 and TRBJ2-3; 9 bases match TRBD2. Trimming at V came to 5 bases and at J to 0 bases, leaving 3 bases not matched to a gene. This CDR3 spans 15 amino acids. Germline CDR1 SGHTA, CDR2 FQGTGA. The CDR3 spells CASSPSGKSTDTQYF. CDR3 nucleotides: TGTGCCAGCAGCCCTAGCGGGAAGAGCACAGATACGCAGTATTTT.

This clonotype was picked up many times. The chain carries TRBV6-5 and TRBJ1-1; possibly TRBD1 for D (5 bases). Trimming stripped 11 bases from V and 5 bases from J, with 18 bases between. Germline lookup yields CDR1 MNHEY and CDR2 SVGAGI. The CDR3 covers 13 residues. The CDR3 protein is CASGRGEWTEAFF. The CDR3 nucleotides are TGTGCCTCGGGGAGGGGCGAGTGGACTGAAGCTTTCTTT.

This sequence joins TRBV28 and TRBJ2-1; D is possibly TRBD2 (5 bases). V was cut by 5 bases and J by 0 bases, with 23 bases left in between. Germline CDR1 is MDHEN and CDR2 is SYDVKM. This CDR3 comprises 19 residues. CDR3: CASSRPAVPTSSSYNEQFF. The CDR3 DNA is TGTGCCAGCAGTCGACCAGCGGTCCCGACTTCAAGCTCCTACAATGAGCAGTTCTTC.

This clonotype has a count of ten or more. This chain uses TRBV10-3 with TRBJ2-6; D perhaps matches TRBD1 (6 bases). The germline V and J ends were trimmed by 3 bases and 1 base, with 16 bases remaining between them. The CDR3 loop spans 18 amino acids. Germline V gives CDR1 ENHRY, CDR2 SYGVKD. The CDR3 bases are TGTGCCATCAGTGAAGGGGGTCCCTGGGGGTCTGGGGCCAACGTCCTGACTTTC. This gives the protein CAISEGGPWGSGANVLTF.

This chain connects TRBV2 to TRBJ2-2; D is unclear. V lost 1 base to trimming and J lost 7 bases, with 16 bases between them. Germline-derived CDR1 and CDR2 are SNHLY and FYNNEI. The CDR3 consists of 16 residues. The CDR3 region has the DNA TGTGCCAGCAGTGAAGAGGTACTGCTAAACTTCGGGGAGCTGTTTTTT. Its translation: CASSEEVLLNFGELFF.

CDR3 coding DNA: TGTGCCAGCAGAGTCGGGACTAGCGGGAGCTCCTACGAGCAGTACTTC. This sequence encodes CASRVGTSGSSYEQYF. This sequence joins TRBV6-6 and TRBJ2-7, with TRBD2 matching 14 bases. The V gene's germline CDR1 is MNHNY and CDR2 SVGAGI (reference sequence). The J segment lost 0 bases and the V segment lost 6 bases, leaving 4 bases of the junction unmatched. This CDR3 spans 16 amino acids.

This clonotype was seen ten or more times. This chain joins TRBV4-1 and TRBJ1-5; no firm D call. From germline, CDR1 is MGHRA and CDR2 YSYEKL. Deletions cut 2 bases from V and 5 bases from J, with 10 bases between. The CDR3 extends over 14 amino acids. The DNA of the CDR3 is TGCGCCAGCAGCCAATACGGTCCCCATCAGCCCCAGCATTTT. It translates to CASSQYGPHQPQHF.

This clonotype was seen repeatedly, ten times or more. V and J are TRBV5-1 and TRBJ2-7, with 7 bases lining up with TRBD1. V gave up 1 base and J gave up 1 base; unmatched junction bases: 5. The CDR3 length is 15 residues. Germline CDR1 and CDR2: SGHRS and YFSETQ. CDR3 nucleotide sequence: TGCGCCAGCAGCTTGAGGGAACAGGGGTCCTACGAGCAGTACTTC. It is translated as CASSLREQGSYEQYF.

This clonotype came up many times. The chain combines TRBV6-5 with TRBJ2-5; TRBD1 aligns across 7 bases. Germline loops: CDR1 MNHEY, CDR2 SVGAGI. Trimming at V came to 0 bases and at J to 2 bases, leaving 15 bases not matched to a gene. The length of the CDR3 is 19 residues. In DNA, the CDR3 is TGTGCCAGCAGTTACTCGATGGCGACCCCGGGGACAGAGCAAGAGACCCAGTACTTC. Its protein is CASSYSMATPGTEQETQYF.

This clonotype was seen a handful of times. The chain uses TRBV4-1 and TRBJ2-7, with 8 nucleotides matching TRBD1. J gave up 5 bases and V 0 bases, and 9 bases lay outside the gene matches. The CDR3 sequence is 16 residues long. Looked up from germline, CDR1 is MGHRA and CDR2 is YSYEKL. The CDR3 nucleotides are TGCGCCAGCAGCCAAGATAGGGTCCCGACAGGGGACGAGCAGTACTTC. It encodes CASSQDRVPTGDEQYF.

The genes are TRBV9 and TRBJ1-1, with 9 positions matching TRBD1. The J segment lost 3 bases and the V segment lost 3 bases, leaving 3 bases of the junction unmatched. The germline V gene encodes CDR1 SGDLS and CDR2 YYNGEE. This CDR3 has 14 amino acids. The CDR3 protein is CASSADRGYTEAFF. The CDR3, as DNA: TGTGCCAGCAGCGCGGACAGGGGATACACTGAAGCTTTCTTT.

This chain joins TRBV7-9 and TRBJ1-1; TRBD1 matches 7 bases. Unmatched junction bases numbered 11, after V lost 3 bases and J lost 4 bases. Germline V CDR1 and CDR2: SEHNR, FQNEAQ (reference sequence). The CDR3 is 16 residues long. The chain's CDR3 is CASSLTGNEYGTEAFF. In nucleotides, the CDR3 is TGTGCCAGCAGCTTGACAGGGAACGAGTATGGCACTGAAGCTTTCTTT. Variable domain in full (rest from reference TRBV7-9 and TRBJ1-1): DTGVSQNPRHKITKRGQNVTFRCDPISEHNRLYWYRQTLGQGPEFLTYFQNEAQLEKSRLLSDRFSAERPKGSFSTLEIQRTEQGDSAMYLCASSLTGNEYGTEAFFGQGTRLTVV.

Ten or more counts support this clonotype. This chain uses TRBV29-1 with TRBJ2-1; perhaps TRBD2 as D (6 bases). The CDR3 totals 14 residues. Per germline, CDR1 SQVTM and CDR2 ANQGSEA. V dropped 3 bases and J dropped 6 bases, with 15 bases sitting between them. The CDR3 protein is CSVDGPGSTNEQFF. CDR3 coding DNA: TGCAGCGTTGATGGTCCCGGGAGCACCAATGAGCAGTTCTTC.

At least ten counts were recorded for this clonotype. The CDR3 protein is CASSLRQTYEQYF. CDR3 DNA sequence: TGTGCCAGCAGTTTGAGGCAGACCTACGAGCAGTACTTC. This chain uses TRBV28 with TRBJ2-7; the D is unclear. The V and J ends lost 3 bases and 2 bases respectively, with 8 bases between them. CDR1 is MDHEN and CDR2 is SYDVKM in the germline V gene. This CDR3 is built from 13 residues.

This clonotype was detected ten times or more. The V gene is TRBV6-2 or TRBV6-3, the J gene TRBJ1-1; D is unresolved. The CDR3 totals 13 residues. Trimming removed 6 bases at V and 7 bases at J, with 15 bases between. Germline V gene data show CDR1 as MNHEY and CDR2 as SVGEGT. The CDR3 loop reads CASSMTVFSEAFF. The DNA of the CDR3 is TGTGCCAGCAGCATGACGGTCTTTAGTGAAGCTTTCTTT.

This clonotype was detected ten times or more. V is TRBV19 and J is TRBJ2-7; maybe TRBD2 (5 bases). Trimming stripped 1 base from V and 2 bases from J, with 12 bases between. This CDR3 region has 15 residues. CDR1 LNHDA and CDR2 SQIVND come from the germline V gene (reference sequence). CDR3 region: CASSIGASGAYEQYF. DNA of the CDR3: TGTGCCAGTAGTATAGGGGCCAGCGGAGCCTACGAGCAGTACTTC.

The chain links TRBV28 to TRBJ2-3; maybe TRBD2 (5 bases). This CDR3 spans 16 amino acids. Germline lookup yields CDR1 MDHEN and CDR2 SYDVKM. With 2 bases removed from V and 3 bases from J, the gap between germline ends came to 15 bases. CDR3 in DNA: TGTGCCAGCAGTTTAATCGCCGGACTGAAGACAGATACGCAGTATTTT. This translates into CASSLIAGLKTDTQYF. Supplemented by reference TRBV28 and TRBJ2-3, the full variable domain reads DVKVTQSSRYLVKRTGEKVFLECVQDMDHENMFWYRQDPGLGLRLIYFSYDVKMKEKGDIPEGYSVSREKKERFSLILESASTNQTSMYLCASSLIAGLKTDTQYFGPGTRLTVL.

The chain links TRBV27 to TRBJ1-5; 8 bases line up with TRBD1. The V segment lost 9 bases and the J segment 0 bases; nucleotides outside the gene matches: 13. The CDR3 has 17 residues. Per germline, CDR1 MNHEY and CDR2 SMNVEV (reference sequence). CDR3 loop: CARRTGQAPYSNQPQHF. In nucleotides, the CDR3 is TGTGCCAGGAGAACGGGACAGGCCCCTTATAGCAATCAGCCCCAGCATTTT.